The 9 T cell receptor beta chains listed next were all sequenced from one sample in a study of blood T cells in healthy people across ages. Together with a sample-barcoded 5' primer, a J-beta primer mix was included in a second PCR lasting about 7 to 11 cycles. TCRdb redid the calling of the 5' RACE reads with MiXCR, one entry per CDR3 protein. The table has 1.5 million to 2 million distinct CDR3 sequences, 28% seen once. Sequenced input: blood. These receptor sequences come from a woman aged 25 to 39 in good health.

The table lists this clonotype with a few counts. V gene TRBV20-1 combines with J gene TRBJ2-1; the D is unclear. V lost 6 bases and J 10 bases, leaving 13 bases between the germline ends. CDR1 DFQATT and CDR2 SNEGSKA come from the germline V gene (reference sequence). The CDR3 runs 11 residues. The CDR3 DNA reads TGCAGTGCCTCTGACCATCAGGAGCAGTTCTTC. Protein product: CSASDHQEQFF.

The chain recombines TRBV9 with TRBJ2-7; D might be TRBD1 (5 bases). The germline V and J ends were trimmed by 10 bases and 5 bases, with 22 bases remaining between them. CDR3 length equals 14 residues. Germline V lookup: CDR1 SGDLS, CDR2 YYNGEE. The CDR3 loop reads CAGGRFSAGHEQYF. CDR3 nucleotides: TGTGCCGGCGGAAGGTTCTCTGCAGGGCACGAGCAGTACTTC.

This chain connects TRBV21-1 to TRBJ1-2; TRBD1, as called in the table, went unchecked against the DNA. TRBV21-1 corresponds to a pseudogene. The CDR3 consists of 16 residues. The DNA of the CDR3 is TGTGCCAGCAGCAAAGACGGGACAGTGAGGGAGTATGGCTACACCTTC. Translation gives CASSKDGTVREYGYTF.

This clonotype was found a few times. CDR3 sequence: CASRAGTGDYNEQFF. The CDR3 region has the DNA TGCGCCAGCAGAGCCGGGACAGGAGACTACAATGAGCAGTTCTTC. V is TRBV5-1 and J is TRBJ2-1, with TRBD1 matching over 8 bases. CDR1 is SGHRS and CDR2 is YFSETQ in the germline V gene. The J segment lost 3 bases and the V segment lost 5 bases, leaving 7 bases of the junction unmatched. The CDR3 is 15 amino acids.

The CDR3 DNA reads as TGTGCCAGCAGTGAGGAGTGGGTGGGTACGCAGTATTTT. It is translated as CASSEEWVGTQYF. V usage is TRBV6-1 and J usage is TRBJ2-3; D not resolved. The V end lost 3 bases, the J end lost 8 bases, and 12 bases lay between the germline ends. The CDR3 covers 13 residues. Germline CDR1 and CDR2: MNHNS and SASEGT.

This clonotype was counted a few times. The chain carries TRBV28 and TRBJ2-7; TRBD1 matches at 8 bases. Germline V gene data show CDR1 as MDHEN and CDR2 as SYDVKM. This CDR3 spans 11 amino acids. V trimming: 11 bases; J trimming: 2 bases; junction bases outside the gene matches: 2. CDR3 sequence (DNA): TGTGCCGTCAGGGGGCCCTACGAGCAGTACTTC. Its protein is CAVRGPYEQYF.

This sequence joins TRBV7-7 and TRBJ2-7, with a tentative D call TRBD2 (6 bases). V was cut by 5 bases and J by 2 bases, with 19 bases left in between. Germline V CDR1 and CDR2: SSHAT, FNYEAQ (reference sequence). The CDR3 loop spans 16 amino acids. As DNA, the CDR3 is TGTGCCAGCAGCGAACCGGGAGAGCGGCGACCCTACGAGCAGTACTTC. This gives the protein CASSEPGERRPYEQYF.

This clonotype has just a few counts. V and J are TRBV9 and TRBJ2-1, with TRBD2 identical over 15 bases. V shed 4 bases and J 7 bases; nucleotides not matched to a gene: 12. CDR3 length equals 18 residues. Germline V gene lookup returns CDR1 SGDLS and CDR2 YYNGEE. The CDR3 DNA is TGTGCCAGCAGCTCCCGGACTAGCGGGGGGGCCGTGAGTAATGAGCAGTTCTTC. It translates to CASSSRTSGGAVSNEQFF.

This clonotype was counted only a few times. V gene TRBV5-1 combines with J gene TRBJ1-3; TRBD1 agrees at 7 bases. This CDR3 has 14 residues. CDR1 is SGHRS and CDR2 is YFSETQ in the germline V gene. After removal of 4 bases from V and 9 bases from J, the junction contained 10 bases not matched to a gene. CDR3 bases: TGCGCCAGCAGCGACGACTTGACAGGGACCACCATATATTTT. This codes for CASSDDLTGTTIYF.